These 26 T cell receptor beta chains share one sample of origin, sequenced in a study of blood T cell repertoires in COVID-19. The protocol was immunoSEQ multiplex PCR, while the TCRdb copy is restricted to in-frame clones and leaves out a portion. Of more than 65,000 clones in the sample, about 85% were seen once. The sequencing input was peripheral blood. The receptors shown here come from an elderly man with acute or convalescent COVID-19.

The V and J genes are TRBV5-1 and TRBJ2-5; no firm D call. Germline lookup yields CDR1 SGHRS and CDR2 YFSETQ. The CDR3 consists of 14 residues. The V and J ends lost 2 bases and 3 bases respectively, with 11 bases between them. CDR3 nucleotides: TGCGCCAGCAGCTTTATAGGTGGAGAAGAGACCCAGTACTTC. It yields the protein CASSFIGGEETQYF.

The rearrangement joins TRBV19 to TRBJ1-1; D is uncertain. CDR3 length: 12 residues. CDR1 and CDR2 from the germline V gene are LNHDA and SQIVND (reference sequence). The V and J ends lost 7 bases and 1 base respectively, with 7 bases between them. CDR3 protein: CASIISNTEAFF. The CDR3 DNA is TGTGCCAGTATTATCTCGAACACTGAAGCTTTCTTT.

Worth noting for this clone: Compared with germline, one end of the junction differs, possibly owing to a read error. The gene calls are TRBV7-9 and TRBJ2-7, with 12 positions matching TRBD1. CDR1 and CDR2 (germline): SEHNR, FQNEAQ (reference sequence). The CDR3 length is 14 residues. Written as DNA, the CDR3 is TGTGCCAGCAGCTGGGACAGGGGGCTGTACGAGCGGTACTTC. It yields the protein CASSWDRGLYERYF.

This sequence joins TRBV12-5 and TRBJ2-1; the match to TRBD1 covers 7 bases. The germline CDR1 and CDR2 sequences are LGHNT and FRNRAP. CDR3 length: 15 residues. V shed 4 bases and J 0 bases; nucleotides not matched to a gene: 3. The CDR3 bases are TGTGCTAGTGGTTGGGGGACAGACTCCTACAATGAGCAGTTCTTC. Translation: CASGWGTDSYNEQFF.

Turning to this clone: Just one base apart from a much larger clone, this may be a read error. J is TRBJ1-1 and V is TRBV5-1, with TRBD1 as a possible D gene (6 bases). This CDR3 is 13 amino acids long. V lost 1 base, J lost 4 bases, and 8 bases lay in between. Per the germline V gene, CDR1 is SGHRS and CDR2 is YFSETQ. The CDR3 DNA follows: TGCGCCAGCAGCTTGACAGGGCCCACTGAAGCTTTCTTT. Translated, it gives CASSLTGPTEAFF. Based on the CDR3 plus reference TRBV5-1 and TRBJ1-1, the full variable domain is KAGVTQTPRYLIKTRGQQVTLSCSPISGHRSVSWYQQTPGQGLQFLFEYFSETQRNKGNFPGRFSGRQFSNSRSEMNVSTLELGDSALYLCASSLTGPTEAFFGQGTRLTVV.

This chain joins TRBV4-3 and TRBJ2-7, with no clear D. Trimming left V 0 bases short and J 3 bases short, with 6 bases between. CDR1 and CDR2 from the germline V gene are LGHNA and YSLEER. This CDR3 contains 13 residues. CDR3 loop: CASSQDPYYEQYF. In DNA, the CDR3 is TGCGCCAGCAGCCAAGATCCTTACTACGAGCAGTACTTC.

V usage is TRBV5-1 and J usage is TRBJ2-3; TRBD2 agrees at 8 bases. The CDR3 has 16 amino acids. Germline CDR1 SGHRS, CDR2 YFSETQ. V lost 2 bases to trimming and J lost 1 base; unmatched junction nucleotides: 6. CDR3 amino acids: CASSFTAGEGTDTQYF. The CDR3 DNA sequence: TGCGCCAGCAGCTTTACAGCGGGGGAGGGCACAGATACGCAGTATTTT. The variable domain in full, completed from reference TRBV5-1 and TRBJ2-3, reads KAGVTQTPRYLIKTRGQQVTLSCSPISGHRSVSWYQQTPGQGLQFLFEYFSETQRNKGNFPGRFSGRQFSNSRSEMNVSTLELGDSALYLCASSFTAGEGTDTQYFGPGTRLTVL.

This chain links TRBV18 with TRBJ2-3, with 9 bases that match TRBD1. Germline V lookup: CDR1 KGHSH, CDR2 LQKENI. The V gene end was trimmed by 3 bases and the J gene end by 0 bases; junction bases not matched to a gene: 4. This CDR3 comprises 16 residues. As DNA, the CDR3 is TGTGCCAGCTCACCGTCCGGGACAGGGAGCACAGATACGCAGTATTTT. Translating it yields CASSPSGTGSTDTQYF.

The chain has TRBV29-1 and TRBJ2-7, with 8 positions matching TRBD1. With V trimmed by 7 bases and J by 4 bases, 9 bases remained unmatched. This CDR3 is 13 amino acids long. Germline V gene data show CDR1 as SQVTM and CDR2 as ANQGSEA. The CDR3 loop reads CSASPGQAYEQYF. The CDR3 region has the DNA TGCAGCGCGAGCCCGGGACAGGCTTACGAGCAGTACTTC.

The J gene is TRBJ1-3, the V gene TRBV2; D not certain. V lost 1 base, J lost 0 bases, and 13 bases lay in between. The CDR3 runs 17 residues. Germline loops: CDR1 SNHLY, CDR2 FYNNEI. The CDR3 nucleotides are TGTGCCAGCAGTGAAGAAACAGCCTTTGGCTCTGGAAACACCATATATTTT. Translating gives CASSEETAFGSGNTIYF.

V usage is TRBV29-1 and J usage is TRBJ1-2; 7 nucleotides align to TRBD1. This CDR3 has 16 residues. Germline values: CDR1 SQVTM, CDR2 ANQGSEA. Germline trimming cut 4 bases from V and 1 base from J; bases unmatched to any gene: 12. The CDR3 bases are TGCAGCGTTGTTCGGAACCGGCAGGGGGATAACTATGGCTACACCTTC. Translation: CSVVRNRQGDNYGYTF.

The chain has TRBV6-2 or TRBV6-3 and TRBJ2-7; 14 nucleotides align to TRBD2. Germline trimming cut 5 bases from V and 1 base from J; bases unmatched to any gene: 4. The CDR3 covers 16 residues. Per the germline V gene, CDR1 is MNHEY and CDR2 is SVGEGT. The CDR3 DNA reads TGTGCCAGCAGTCGGACTAGCGGGAGGCTATCCTACGAGCAGTACTTC. This translates into CASSRTSGRLSYEQYF.

The V gene is TRBV10-3, the J gene TRBJ1-2; D remains unclear. Germline V lookup: CDR1 ENHRY, CDR2 SYGVKD. This CDR3 comprises 15 residues. The V end was cut by 3 bases, the J end by 7 bases, with 18 bases between. The CDR3 DNA reads TGTGCCATCAGTGACTACTCCGACTTGGTCTTTGGCTACACCTTC. This translates into CAISDYSDLVFGYTF.

This chain links TRBV30 with TRBJ2-1; a weak D match, TRBD1 (6 bases). Trimming removed 4 bases at V and 12 bases at J, with 16 bases between. This CDR3 contains 12 residues. In germline, CDR1 is GTSNPN, CDR2 SVGIG (reference sequence). The CDR3 DNA reads as TGTGCCTGGACGGTACAGGGTAACGCGCAGTTCTTC. The encoded protein is CAWTVQGNAQFF.

The chain recombines TRBV18 with TRBJ2-5, with a possible D match to TRBD1 (6 bases). From germline, CDR1 is KGHSH and CDR2 LQKENI. CDR3 length: 15 residues. Trimming shortened V by 3 bases and J by 4 bases, and 15 bases separated the two germline ends. The CDR3 coding sequence is TGTGCCAGCTCACCTTCTGGACAGTCCGCAGAGACCCAGTACTTC. Protein sequence: CASSPSGQSAETQYF.

The V and J genes are TRBV7-8 and TRBJ1-2, with 9 bases lining up with TRBD1. V was clipped by 5 bases and J by 8 bases; unmatched bases: 12. CDR1 is SGHVS, CDR2 FQNEAQ, per germline. This CDR3 has 15 amino acids. CDR3 in amino acids: CASSPEGQGAGGYTF. The CDR3 DNA follows: TGTGCCAGCAGCCCCGAGGGACAGGGAGCAGGCGGCTACACCTTC.

With regard to this clone: A junction end diverges from the germline sequence, so it may reflect a read error. The J gene is TRBJ1-2, the V gene TRBV27; no reliable D call. The germline V gene has CDR1 MNHEY and CDR2 SMNVEV (reference sequence). This CDR3 has 14 amino acids. The CDR3: CANSLFSGEYGYTF. The CDR3 DNA follows: TGTGCCAACAGTTTATTCTCCGGGGAATATGGCTACACCTTC.

V gene TRBV5-4 combines with J gene TRBJ1-1, with 8 bases matching TRBD1. Germline V gene data show CDR1 as SGHNT and CDR2 as YYREEE (reference sequence). Trimming removed 2 bases from V and 3 bases from J; junction bases left unmatched: 6. The CDR3 sequence is 15 residues long. In DNA form, the CDR3 reads TGTGCCAGCAGCTTAGGGACAGGTGTGGACACTGAAGCTTTCTTT. This translates into CASSLGTGVDTEAFF.

The V gene is TRBV5-1, the J gene TRBJ1-4; 7 bases line up with TRBD1. Germline CDR1 SGHRS, CDR2 YFSETQ. V dropped 5 bases and J dropped 7; count of bases not matched to a gene: 11. This CDR3 spans 15 amino acids. The CDR3 DNA follows: TGCGCCAGCAGTAACAGGGGCGCCGGGGGTGAAAAACTGTTTTTT. This sequence encodes CASSNRGAGGEKLFF.

This chain connects TRBV4-3 to TRBJ2-3; 7 nucleotides agree with TRBD1. The germline CDR1 and CDR2 sequences are LGHNA and YSLEER. Trimming cost V 0 bases and J 3 bases; bases outside gene matches: 12. The length of the CDR3 is 18 residues. The CDR3 DNA reads TGCGCCAGCAGCCAAGATTTTGGATGGGCAGGGGGTACAGATACGCAGTATTTT. Its protein product is CASSQDFGWAGGTDTQYF.

This chain uses TRBV27 with TRBJ1-1, with no clear D. From germline, CDR1 is MNHEY and CDR2 SMNVEV (reference sequence). V lost 3 bases, J lost 6 bases, and 11 bases lay in between. The CDR3 is made up of 13 amino acids. The CDR3 DNA reads as TGTGCCAGCAGTTTGGGGAGGTGGTCTGAAGCTTTCTTT. This codes for CASSLGRWSEAFF.

This clone appeared a single time. The gene calls are TRBV19 and TRBJ1-5; D is possibly TRBD1 (5 bases). The germline V gene has CDR1 LNHDA and CDR2 SQIVND (reference sequence). This CDR3 has 14 amino acids. V was cut by 6 bases and J by 3 bases, with 12 bases left in between. The CDR3 DNA sequence: TGTGCCAGTAGCTCGACAGCGATCAATCAGCCCCAGCATTTT. Translated, it gives CASSSTAINQPQHF.

The rearrangement uses TRBV11-1 and TRBJ1-1; TRBD1 agrees at 7 bases. This CDR3 region has 15 residues. Losses at the gene ends were 5 bases for V and 0 bases for J; bases not matched to a gene: 6. Per the germline V gene, CDR1 is SGHAT and CDR2 is FQDESV (reference sequence). This CDR3 is CASSPPGGLNTEAFF. For the CDR3, the DNA is TGTGCCAGCAGCCCACCAGGGGGGTTGAACACTGAAGCTTTCTTT.

The rearrangement joins TRBV5-4 to TRBJ1-6; no reliable D call. Per germline, CDR1 SGHNT and CDR2 YYREEE (reference sequence). Trimming took off 0 bases at V and 5 bases at J, with 9 bases between the two ends. The CDR3 is 15 residues long. CDR3 DNA: TGTGCCAGCAGCTTGGACGGACTTGATAATTCACCCCTCCACTTT. Its translation is CASSLDGLDNSPLHF.

The chain is built from TRBV7-6 and TRBJ1-1, with 8 bases fitting TRBD1. Germline V CDR1 and CDR2: SGHVS, FNYEAQ. J was trimmed by 6 bases and V by 7 bases; bases with no gene match: 16. The CDR3 runs to 16 residues. DNA of the CDR3: TGTGCCAGCACCCTGACAGGGGCCACACCCTGGGCTGAAGCTTTCTTT. This codes for CASTLTGATPWAEAFF.

This sequence joins TRBV19 and TRBJ2-3, with TRBD1 identical over 9 bases. The CDR3 length is 16 residues. Germline trimming cut 5 bases from V and 6 bases from J; bases unmatched to any gene: 12. Germline V CDR1 and CDR2: LNHDA, SQIVND (reference sequence). The CDR3 spells CASSGGTGLLFDTQYF. The DNA of the CDR3 is TGTGCCAGTAGTGGGGGGACAGGGCTCCTGTTTGATACGCAGTATTTT.